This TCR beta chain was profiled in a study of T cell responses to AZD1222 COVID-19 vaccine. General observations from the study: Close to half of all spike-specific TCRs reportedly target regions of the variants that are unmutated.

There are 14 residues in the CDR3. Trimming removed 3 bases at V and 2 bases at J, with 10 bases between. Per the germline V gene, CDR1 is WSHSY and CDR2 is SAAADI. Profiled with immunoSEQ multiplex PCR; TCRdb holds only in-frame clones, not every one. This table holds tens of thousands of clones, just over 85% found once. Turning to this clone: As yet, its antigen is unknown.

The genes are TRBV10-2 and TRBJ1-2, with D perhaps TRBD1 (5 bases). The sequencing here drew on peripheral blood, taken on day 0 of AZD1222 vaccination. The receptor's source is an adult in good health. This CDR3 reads CASSETGPNYGYTF. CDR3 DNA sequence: TGCGCCAGCAGTGAAACAGGACCCAACTATGGCTACACCTTC.